The 9 T cell receptor beta chains below come from one sample, sequenced in a study of blood T cells in healthy people across ages. It was with a sample-barcoded 5' primer and a J-beta primer mix that a second PCR of about 7 to 12 cycles was run. TCRdb redid the calling of the 5' RACE reads with MiXCR, one entry per CDR3 protein. The sample has 1.5 million or so distinct CDR3 sequences; roughly 45% are singletons. The sample was blood. The receptors come from a woman aged 18-29 years in good health.

The gene calls are TRBV12-3 or TRBV12-4 and TRBJ1-4, with 7 bases fitting TRBD1. V lost 5 bases, J lost 8 bases, and 14 bases stayed unmatched. The CDR3 runs to 16 residues. The CDR3 DNA reads TGTGCCAGCAGTGAGACCGGGGGCAAGGGGGCGGAAAAACTGTTTTTT. Encoded protein: CASSETGGKGAEKLFF.

This clonotype occurred a few times. The chain is built from TRBV7-2 and TRBJ1-6, with 10 bases fitting TRBD1. This CDR3 is built from 14 residues. CDR1 and CDR2 from the germline V gene are SGHTA and FQGNSA. After removal of 11 bases from V and 6 bases from J, the junction contained 7 bases not matched to a gene. CDR3 sequence: CAGRGDRGNSPLHF. CDR3 in DNA: TGTGCCGGACGGGGGGACAGGGGTAATTCACCCCTCCACTTT.

This sequence joins TRBV5-1 and TRBJ1-1; D gene unclear. The germline CDR1 and CDR2 sequences are SGHRS and YFSETQ. V lost 2 bases to trimming and J lost 6 bases, with 11 bases between them. The CDR3 contains 13 residues. The CDR3 bases are TGCGCCAGCAGCTTAAGTACGGGCGCTGAAGCTTTCTTT. Translated: CASSLSTGAEAFF. Full variable domain (outside the CDR3, taken from reference TRBV5-1 and TRBJ1-1): KAGVTQTPRYLIKTRGQQVTLSCSPISGHRSVSWYQQTPGQGLQFLFEYFSETQRNKGNFPGRFSGRQFSNSRSEMNVSTLELGDSALYLCASSLSTGAEAFFGQGTRLTVV.

This rearrangement joins TRBV6-1 to TRBJ2-1; D might be TRBD2 (6 bases). CDR3 size: 13 residues. Germline CDR1 is MNHNS and CDR2 is SASEGT. V lost 0 bases, J lost 15 bases, and 15 bases lay in between. CDR3 nucleotide sequence: TGTGCCAGCAGTGAAGCGGGCCGGGAGATTCGGTTCTTC. It codes for CASSEAGREIRFF.

The rearrangement links TRBV5-8 to TRBJ2-1, with 8 bases aligning to TRBD1. The germline V gene has CDR1 SGHTS and CDR2 YDEGEE. The CDR3 sequence is 16 residues long. Trimming removed 4 bases from V and 5 bases from J; junction bases left unmatched: 11. CDR3 in DNA: TGTGCCAGCAGCGGCCCCGGGACAGGAGTCGACAATGAGCAGTTCTTC. It translates to CASSGPGTGVDNEQFF.

The gene calls are TRBV6-1 and TRBJ2-7, with D unresolved. Trimming took 4 bases from V and 0 from J, leaving 13 bases between them. The CDR3 is made up of 15 amino acids. Germline CDR1 and CDR2: MNHNS and SASEGT. Here the CDR3 reads CASSGPISSSYEQYF. The CDR3 region has the DNA TGTGCCAGCAGTGGCCCGATTAGCAGCTCCTACGAGCAGTACTTC.

The chain is built from TRBV29-1 and TRBJ2-2; D gene uncertain. The CDR3 spans 11 residues. V lost 2 bases and J lost 6, with 4 bases in between. Per the germline V gene, CDR1 is SQVTM and CDR2 is ANQGSEA. The CDR3 is CSVESPGELFF. The CDR3 DNA is TGCAGCGTTGAATCGCCCGGGGAGCTGTTTTTT.

This clonotype was detected only a few times. This rearrangement joins TRBV4-1 to TRBJ1-4; D is uncertain. CDR1 and CDR2 (germline): MGHRA, YSYEKL. This CDR3 spans 17 amino acids. V was clipped by 4 bases and J by 2 bases, with 17 bases between them. The DNA of the CDR3 is TGCGCCAGCAGCCCCCCTATCTGGTCGAGGACTAATGAAAAACTGTTTTTT. This gives the protein CASSPPIWSRTNEKLFF.

The genes are TRBV20-1 and TRBJ1-5; the match to TRBD1 covers 10 bases. The CDR3 runs 15 residues. V was clipped by 2 bases and J by 7 bases; unmatched bases: 8. CDR1 DFQATT and CDR2 SNEGSKA come from the germline V gene (reference sequence). DNA of the CDR3: TGCAGTGCTAGAACTGGGGACAGGGGTGGGCAGCCCCAGCATTTT. Translation: CSARTGDRGGQPQHF.